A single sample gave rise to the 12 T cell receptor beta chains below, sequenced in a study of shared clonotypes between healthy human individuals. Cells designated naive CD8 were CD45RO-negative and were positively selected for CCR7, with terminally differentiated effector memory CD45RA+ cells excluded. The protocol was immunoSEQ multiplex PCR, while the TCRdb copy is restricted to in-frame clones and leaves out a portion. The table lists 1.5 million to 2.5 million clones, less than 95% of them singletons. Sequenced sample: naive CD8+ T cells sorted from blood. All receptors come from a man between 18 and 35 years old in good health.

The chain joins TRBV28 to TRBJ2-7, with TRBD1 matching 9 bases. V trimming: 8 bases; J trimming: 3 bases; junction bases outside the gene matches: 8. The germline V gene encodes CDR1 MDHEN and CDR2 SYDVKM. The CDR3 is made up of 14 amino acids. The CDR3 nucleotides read TGTGCCAGCGCTACCCGGGACAGGGACTACGAGCAGTACTTC. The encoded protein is CASATRDRDYEQYF.

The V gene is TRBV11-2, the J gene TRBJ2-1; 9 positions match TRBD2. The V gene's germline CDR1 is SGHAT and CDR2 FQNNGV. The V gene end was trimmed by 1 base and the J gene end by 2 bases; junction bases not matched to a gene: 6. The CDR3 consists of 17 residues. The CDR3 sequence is CASSLVPGLATYNEQFF. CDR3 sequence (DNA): TGTGCCAGCAGCTTAGTCCCGGGACTAGCAACCTACAATGAGCAGTTCTTC.

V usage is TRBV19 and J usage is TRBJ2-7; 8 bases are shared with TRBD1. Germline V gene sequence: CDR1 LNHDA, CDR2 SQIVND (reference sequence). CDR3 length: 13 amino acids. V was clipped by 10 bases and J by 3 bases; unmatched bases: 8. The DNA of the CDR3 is TGTGCCATCAGCCCCGGGACAGGCTACGAGCAGTACTTC. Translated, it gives CAISPGTGYEQYF.

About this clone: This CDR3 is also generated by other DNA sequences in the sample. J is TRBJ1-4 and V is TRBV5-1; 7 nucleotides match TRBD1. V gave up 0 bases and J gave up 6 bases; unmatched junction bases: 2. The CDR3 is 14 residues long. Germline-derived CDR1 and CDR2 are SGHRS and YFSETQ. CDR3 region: CASSLGQGDEKLFF. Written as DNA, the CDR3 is TGCGCCAGCAGCTTGGGCCAGGGGGATGAAAAACTGTTTTTT.

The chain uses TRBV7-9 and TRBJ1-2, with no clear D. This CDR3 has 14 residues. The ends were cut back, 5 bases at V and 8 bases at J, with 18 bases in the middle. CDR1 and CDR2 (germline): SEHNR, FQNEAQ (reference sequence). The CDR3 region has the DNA TGTGCCAGCAGCCTGGTCTATAGGGAATGGGGCTACACCTTC. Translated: CASSLVYREWGYTF.

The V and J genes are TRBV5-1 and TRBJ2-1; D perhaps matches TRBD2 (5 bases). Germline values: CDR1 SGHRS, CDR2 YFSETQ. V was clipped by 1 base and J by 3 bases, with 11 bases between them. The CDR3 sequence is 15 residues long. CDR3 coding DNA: TGCGCCAGCAGCTTGAGGACTCCCCTCTACAATGAGCAGTTCTTC. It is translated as CASSLRTPLYNEQFF.

The CDR3 coding sequence is TGTGCCAGCAGTCCACTCGATAATGAGCAGTTCTTC. As protein: CASSPLDNEQFF. J is TRBJ2-1 and V is TRBV4-2; D not certain. V was shortened by 6 bases and J by 7 bases, with 10 bases between the two germline ends. The CDR3 runs to 12 residues. Germline V CDR1 and CDR2: LGHNA, YNFKEQ.

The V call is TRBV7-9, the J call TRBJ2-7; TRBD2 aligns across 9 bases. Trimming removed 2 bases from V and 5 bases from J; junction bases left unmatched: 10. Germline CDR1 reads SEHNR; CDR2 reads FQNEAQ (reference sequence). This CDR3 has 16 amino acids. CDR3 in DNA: TGTGCCAGCAGCTTATACCTAGCGGGGTTTTTCAACGAGCAGTACTTC. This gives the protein CASSLYLAGFFNEQYF.

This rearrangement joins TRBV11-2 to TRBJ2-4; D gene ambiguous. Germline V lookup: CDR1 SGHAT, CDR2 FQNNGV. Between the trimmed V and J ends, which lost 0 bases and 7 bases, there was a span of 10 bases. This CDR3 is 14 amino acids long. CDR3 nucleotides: TGTGCCAGCAGCTTAGATTACAGCGAGAACATTCAGTACTTC. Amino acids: CASSLDYSENIQYF.

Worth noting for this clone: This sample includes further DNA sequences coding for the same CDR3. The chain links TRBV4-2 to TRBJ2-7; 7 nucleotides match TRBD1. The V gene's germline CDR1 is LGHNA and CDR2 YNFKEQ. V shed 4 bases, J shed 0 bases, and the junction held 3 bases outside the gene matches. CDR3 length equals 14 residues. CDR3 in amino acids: CASSPRDSSYEQYF. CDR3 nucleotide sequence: TGTGCCAGCAGCCCTCGGGACAGCTCCTACGAGCAGTACTTC.

The CDR3 here is CASQGSSSYEQYF. CDR3 bases: TGTGCCAGTCAGGGCTCGAGCTCCTACGAGCAGTACTTC. The chain links TRBV6-6 to TRBJ2-7; a weak D match, TRBD1 (5 bases). The CDR3 runs to 13 residues. Per the germline V gene, CDR1 is MNHNY and CDR2 is SVGAGI (reference sequence). With 9 bases removed from V and 0 bases from J, the gap between germline ends came to 12 bases.

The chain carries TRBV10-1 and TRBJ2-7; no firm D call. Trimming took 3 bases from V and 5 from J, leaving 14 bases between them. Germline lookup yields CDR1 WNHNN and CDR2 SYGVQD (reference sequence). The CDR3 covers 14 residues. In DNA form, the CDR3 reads TGCGCCAGCAGTGATGGGGATACCTTCAACGAGCAGTACTTC. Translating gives CASSDGDTFNEQYF.